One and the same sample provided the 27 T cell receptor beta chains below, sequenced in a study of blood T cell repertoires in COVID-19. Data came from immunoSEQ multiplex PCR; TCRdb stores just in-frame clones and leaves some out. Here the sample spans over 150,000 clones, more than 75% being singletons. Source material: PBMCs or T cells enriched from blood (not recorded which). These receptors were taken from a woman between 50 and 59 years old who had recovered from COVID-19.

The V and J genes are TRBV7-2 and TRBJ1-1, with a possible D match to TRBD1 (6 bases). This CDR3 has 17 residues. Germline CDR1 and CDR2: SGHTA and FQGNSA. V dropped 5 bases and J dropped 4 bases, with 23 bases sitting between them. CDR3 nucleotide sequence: TGTGCCAGCAGCCCCTCGTCGGACAGTTCTGTGCCCACTGAAGCTTTCTTT. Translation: CASSPSSDSSVPTEAFF.

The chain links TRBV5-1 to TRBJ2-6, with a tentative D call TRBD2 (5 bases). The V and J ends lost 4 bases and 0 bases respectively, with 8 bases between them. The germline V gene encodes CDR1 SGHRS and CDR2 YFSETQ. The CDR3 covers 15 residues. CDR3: CASSTGSSGANVLTF. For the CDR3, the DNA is TGCGCCAGCAGCACGGGGAGCTCTGGGGCCAACGTCCTGACTTTC. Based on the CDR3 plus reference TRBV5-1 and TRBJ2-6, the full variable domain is KAGVTQTPRYLIKTRGQQVTLSCSPISGHRSVSWYQQTPGQGLQFLFEYFSETQRNKGNFPGRFSGRQFSNSRSEMNVSTLELGDSALYLCASSTGSSGANVLTFGAGSRLTVL.

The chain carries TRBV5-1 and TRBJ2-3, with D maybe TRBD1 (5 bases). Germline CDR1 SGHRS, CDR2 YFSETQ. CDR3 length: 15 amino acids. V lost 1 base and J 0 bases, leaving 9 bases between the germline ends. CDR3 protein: CASSLQGWSTDTQYF. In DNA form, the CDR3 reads TGCGCCAGCAGCTTGCAGGGTTGGAGCACAGATACGCAGTATTTT.

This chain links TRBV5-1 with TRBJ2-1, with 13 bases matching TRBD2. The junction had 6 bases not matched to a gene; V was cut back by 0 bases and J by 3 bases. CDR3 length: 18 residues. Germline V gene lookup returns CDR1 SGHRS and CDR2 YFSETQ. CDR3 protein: CASSLVGLAGVGYNEQFF. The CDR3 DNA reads TGCGCCAGCAGCTTGGTAGGACTAGCGGGAGTGGGCTACAATGAGCAGTTCTTC.

The CDR3 coding sequence is TGTGCCAGCAGCTTAGGCGGGAGGGCCGGCACCGGGGAGCTGTTTTTT. It encodes CASSLGGRAGTGELFF. V usage is TRBV7-3 and J usage is TRBJ2-2; 9 bases map to TRBD2. There are 16 residues in the CDR3. With 2 bases clipped from V and 4 bases from J, the junction kept 5 bases outside the gene matches. CDR1 and CDR2 (germline): SGHTA, FQGTGA.

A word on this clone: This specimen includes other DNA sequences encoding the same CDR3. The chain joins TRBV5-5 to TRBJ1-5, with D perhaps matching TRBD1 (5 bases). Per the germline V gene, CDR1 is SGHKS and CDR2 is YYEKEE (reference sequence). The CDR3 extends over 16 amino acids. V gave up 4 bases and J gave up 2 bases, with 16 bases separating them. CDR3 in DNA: TGTGCCAGCAGCCGGACGGGGGATGGGGGCAATCAGCCCCAGCATTTT. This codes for CASSRTGDGGNQPQHF.

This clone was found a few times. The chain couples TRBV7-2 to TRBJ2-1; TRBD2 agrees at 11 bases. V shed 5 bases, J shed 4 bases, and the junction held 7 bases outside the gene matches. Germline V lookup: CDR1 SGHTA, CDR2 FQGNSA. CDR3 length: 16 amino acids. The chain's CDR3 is CASSALTSGIYNEQFF. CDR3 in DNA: TGTGCCAGCAGCGCATTGACTAGCGGGATATACAATGAGCAGTTCTTC.

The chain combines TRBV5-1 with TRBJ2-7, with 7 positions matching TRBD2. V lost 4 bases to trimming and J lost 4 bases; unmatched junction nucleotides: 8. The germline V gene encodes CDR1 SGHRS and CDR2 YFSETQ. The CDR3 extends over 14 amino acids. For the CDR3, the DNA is TGCGCCAGCAGCATCTCCGGGAGGCAATACGAGCAGTACTTC. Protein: CASSISGRQYEQYF.

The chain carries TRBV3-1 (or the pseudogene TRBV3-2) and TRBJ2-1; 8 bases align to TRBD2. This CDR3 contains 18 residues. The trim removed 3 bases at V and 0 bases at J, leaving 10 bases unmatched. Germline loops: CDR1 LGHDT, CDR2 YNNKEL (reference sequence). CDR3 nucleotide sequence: TGTGCCAGCAGCCAGGGAATAGCGGGAAGTCCCTCCTACAATGAGCAGTTCTTC. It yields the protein CASSQGIAGSPSYNEQFF.

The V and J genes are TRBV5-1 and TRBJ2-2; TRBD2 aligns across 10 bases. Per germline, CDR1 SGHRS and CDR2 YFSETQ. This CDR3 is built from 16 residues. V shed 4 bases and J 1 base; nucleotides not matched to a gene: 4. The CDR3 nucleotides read TGCGCCAGCAGCACGGCTAGCGGGAGGAACACCGGGGAGCTGTTTTTT. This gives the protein CASSTASGRNTGELFF.

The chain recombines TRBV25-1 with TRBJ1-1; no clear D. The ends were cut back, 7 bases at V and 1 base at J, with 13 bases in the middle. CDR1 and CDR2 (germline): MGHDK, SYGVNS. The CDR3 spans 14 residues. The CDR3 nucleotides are TGTGCCAGCAAAGCCAAAGATTGGAACACTGAAGCTTTCTTT. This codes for CASKAKDWNTEAFF.

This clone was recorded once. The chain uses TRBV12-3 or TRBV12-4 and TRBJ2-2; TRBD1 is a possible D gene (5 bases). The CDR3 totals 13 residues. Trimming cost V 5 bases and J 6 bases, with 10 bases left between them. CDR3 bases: TGTGCCAGCAGTCGAGCAGGGCCCGGGGAGCTGTTTTTT. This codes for CASSRAGPGELFF.

This CDR3 is CASSLASQPGNIQYF. As DNA, the CDR3 is TGTGCCAGCAGCTTAGCGTCCCAGCCGGGAAACATTCAGTACTTC. The chain has TRBV7-6 and TRBJ2-4, with no clear D. V was cut by 0 bases and J by 6 bases, with 12 bases left in between. This CDR3 comprises 15 residues. CDR1 is SGHVS and CDR2 is FNYEAQ in the germline V gene.

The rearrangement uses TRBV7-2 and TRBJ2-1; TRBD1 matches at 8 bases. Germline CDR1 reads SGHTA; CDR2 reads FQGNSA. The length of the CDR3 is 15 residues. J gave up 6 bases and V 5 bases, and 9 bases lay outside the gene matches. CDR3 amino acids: CASSPGQGRGNEQFF. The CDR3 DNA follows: TGTGCCAGCAGCCCAGGACAGGGACGGGGCAATGAGCAGTTCTTC.

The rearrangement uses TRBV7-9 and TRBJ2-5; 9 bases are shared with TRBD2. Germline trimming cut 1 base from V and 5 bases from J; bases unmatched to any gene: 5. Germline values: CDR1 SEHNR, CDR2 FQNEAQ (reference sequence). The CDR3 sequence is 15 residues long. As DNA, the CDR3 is TGTGCCAGCAGCTTAGGAGCGGGAGGTGTGGAGACCCAGTACTTC. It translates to CASSLGAGGVETQYF.

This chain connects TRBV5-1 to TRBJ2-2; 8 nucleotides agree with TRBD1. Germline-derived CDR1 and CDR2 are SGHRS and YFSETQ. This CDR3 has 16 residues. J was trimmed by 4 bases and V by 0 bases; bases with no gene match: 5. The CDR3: CASSLDGTGGTGELFF. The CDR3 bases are TGCGCCAGCAGCTTGGATGGGACAGGTGGCACCGGGGAGCTGTTTTTT.

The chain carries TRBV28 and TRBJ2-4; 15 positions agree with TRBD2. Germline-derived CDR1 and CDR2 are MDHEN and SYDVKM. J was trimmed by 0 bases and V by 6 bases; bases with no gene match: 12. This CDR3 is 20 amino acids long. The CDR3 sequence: CASRRRPGLAGGRAKNIQYF. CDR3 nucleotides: TGTGCCAGCAGGAGGAGGCCCGGACTAGCGGGAGGGCGAGCCAAAAACATTCAGTACTTC.

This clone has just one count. CDR3 in DNA: TGCGCCAGCAGCCAAGAGGGGAGGTGGGGCATTCAGTACTTC. As protein: CASSQEGRWGIQYF. V usage is TRBV4-1 and J usage is TRBJ2-4; TRBD2 might be the D (6 bases). Per the germline V gene, CDR1 is MGHRA and CDR2 is YSYEKL. V shed 0 bases and J shed 9 bases, with 12 bases lying between them. The CDR3 contains 14 residues.

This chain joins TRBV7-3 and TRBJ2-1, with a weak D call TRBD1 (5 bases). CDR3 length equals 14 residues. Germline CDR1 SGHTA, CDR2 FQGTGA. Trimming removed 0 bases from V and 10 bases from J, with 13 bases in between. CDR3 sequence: CASSLTGAVEEQFF. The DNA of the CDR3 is TGTGCCAGCAGCTTAACTGGGGCCGTCGAGGAGCAGTTCTTC.

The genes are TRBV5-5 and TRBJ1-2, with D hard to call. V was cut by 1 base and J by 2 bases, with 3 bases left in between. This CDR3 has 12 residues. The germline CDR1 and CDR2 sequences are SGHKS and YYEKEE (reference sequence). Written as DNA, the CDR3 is TGTGCCAGCAGCTTGCAGAACTATGGCTACACCTTC. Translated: CASSLQNYGYTF. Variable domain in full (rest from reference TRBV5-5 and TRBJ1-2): DAGVTQSPTHLIKTRGQQVTLRCSPISGHKSVSWYQQVLGQGPQFIFQYYEKEERGRGNFPDRFSARQFPNYSSELNVNALLLGDSALYLCASSLQNYGYTFGSGTRLTVV.

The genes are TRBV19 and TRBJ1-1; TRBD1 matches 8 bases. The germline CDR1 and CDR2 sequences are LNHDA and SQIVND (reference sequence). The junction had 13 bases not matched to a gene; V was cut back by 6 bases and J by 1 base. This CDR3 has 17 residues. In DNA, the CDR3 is TGTGCCAGTAGCAGACGGGGGACAGGTATTGGGAACACTGAAGCTTTCTTT. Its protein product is CASSRRGTGIGNTEAFF.

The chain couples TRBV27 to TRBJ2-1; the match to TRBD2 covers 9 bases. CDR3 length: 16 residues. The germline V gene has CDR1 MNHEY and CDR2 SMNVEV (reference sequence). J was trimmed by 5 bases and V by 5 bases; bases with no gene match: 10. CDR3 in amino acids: CASSTRTSVSNNEQFF. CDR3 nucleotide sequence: TGTGCCAGCAGTACCCGGACTAGCGTAAGCAACAATGAGCAGTTCTTC.

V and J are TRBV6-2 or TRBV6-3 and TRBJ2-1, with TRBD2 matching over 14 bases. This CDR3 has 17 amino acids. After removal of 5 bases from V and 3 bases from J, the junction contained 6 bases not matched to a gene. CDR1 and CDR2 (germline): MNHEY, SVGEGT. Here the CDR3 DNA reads TGTGCCAGCAGTAAGGGACTAGCGGGAGCAGTCTACAATGAGCAGTTCTTC. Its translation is CASSKGLAGAVYNEQFF.

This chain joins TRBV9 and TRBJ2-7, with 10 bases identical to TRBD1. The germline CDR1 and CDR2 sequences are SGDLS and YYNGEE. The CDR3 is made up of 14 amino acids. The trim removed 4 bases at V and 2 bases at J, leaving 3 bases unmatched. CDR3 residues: CASSPGTGAYEQYF. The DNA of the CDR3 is TGTGCCAGCAGCCCGGGGACAGGGGCCTACGAGCAGTACTTC.

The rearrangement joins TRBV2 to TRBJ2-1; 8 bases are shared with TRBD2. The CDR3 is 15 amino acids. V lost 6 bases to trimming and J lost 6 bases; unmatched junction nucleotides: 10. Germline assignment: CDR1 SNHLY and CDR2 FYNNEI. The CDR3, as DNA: TGTGCCAGCAGCGCCCTAGCGGGCCTATCCAATGAGCAGTTCTTC. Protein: CASSALAGLSNEQFF.

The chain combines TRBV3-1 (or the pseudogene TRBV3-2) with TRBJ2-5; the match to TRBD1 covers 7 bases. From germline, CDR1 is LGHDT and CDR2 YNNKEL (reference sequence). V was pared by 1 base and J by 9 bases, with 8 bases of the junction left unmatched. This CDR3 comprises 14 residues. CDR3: CASSQATQGTSQYF. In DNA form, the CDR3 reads TGTGCCAGCAGCCAAGCCACACAGGGGACGTCCCAGTACTTC.

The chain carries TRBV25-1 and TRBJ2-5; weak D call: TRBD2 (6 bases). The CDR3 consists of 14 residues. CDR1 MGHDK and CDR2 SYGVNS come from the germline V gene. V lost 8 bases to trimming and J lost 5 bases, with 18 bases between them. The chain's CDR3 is CASRQSGPKETQYF. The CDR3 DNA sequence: TGTGCCAGCCGGCAAAGCGGGCCCAAGGAGACCCAGTACTTC.